This T cell receptor (beta chain) was recorded in a study of blood T cell repertoires in COVID-19. About the research overall: T cells, B-cell-depleted T cells, or PBMCs provided the cDNA or gDNA that served as material.

The data were produced by immunoSEQ multiplex PCR, yet TCRdb's version contains in-frame clones alone and is incomplete. The data contain about 270,000 clones, about 87% of them singletons. Cohort placement rested on clinical history that participants reported themselves. Germline V gene lookup returns CDR1 SGHRS and CDR2 YFSETQ. J gave up 4 bases and V 3 bases, and 5 bases lay outside the gene matches. The CDR3 is made up of 15 amino acids. This rearrangement joins TRBV5-1 to TRBJ1-4; 8 bases map to TRBD1. Sequencing was performed on PBMCs or T cells enriched from blood (not recorded which). The clonotype was recovered from a woman aged 45 to 65 who had recovered from COVID-19. The CDR3 loop reads CASSWDRSLNEKLFF. The CDR3 DNA sequence: TGCGCCAGCAGCTGGGACAGGTCCCTTAATGAAAAACTGTTTTTT. Full variable domain (outside the CDR3, taken from reference TRBV5-1 and TRBJ1-4): KAGVTQTPRYLIKTRGQQVTLSCSPISGHRSVSWYQQTPGQGLQFLFEYFSETQRNKGNFPGRFSGRQFSNSRSEMNVSTLELGDSALYLCASSWDRSLNEKLFFGSGTQLSVL.